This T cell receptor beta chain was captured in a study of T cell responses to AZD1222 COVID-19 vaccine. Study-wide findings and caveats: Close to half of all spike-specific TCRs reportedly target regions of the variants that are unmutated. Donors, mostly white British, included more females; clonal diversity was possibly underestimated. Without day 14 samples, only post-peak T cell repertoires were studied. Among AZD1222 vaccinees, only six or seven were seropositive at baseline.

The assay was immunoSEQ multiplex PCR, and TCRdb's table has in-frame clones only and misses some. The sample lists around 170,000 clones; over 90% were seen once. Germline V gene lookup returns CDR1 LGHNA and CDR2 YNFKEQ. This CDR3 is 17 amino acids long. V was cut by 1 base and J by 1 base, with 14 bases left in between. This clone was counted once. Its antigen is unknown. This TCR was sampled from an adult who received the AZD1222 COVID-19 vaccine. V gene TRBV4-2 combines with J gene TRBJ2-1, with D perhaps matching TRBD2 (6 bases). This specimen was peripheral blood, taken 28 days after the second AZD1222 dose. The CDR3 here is CASSQVSFGSSYNEQFF. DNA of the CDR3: TGTGCCAGCAGCCAAGTTAGTTTCGGGAGTTCCTACAATGAGCAGTTCTTC.